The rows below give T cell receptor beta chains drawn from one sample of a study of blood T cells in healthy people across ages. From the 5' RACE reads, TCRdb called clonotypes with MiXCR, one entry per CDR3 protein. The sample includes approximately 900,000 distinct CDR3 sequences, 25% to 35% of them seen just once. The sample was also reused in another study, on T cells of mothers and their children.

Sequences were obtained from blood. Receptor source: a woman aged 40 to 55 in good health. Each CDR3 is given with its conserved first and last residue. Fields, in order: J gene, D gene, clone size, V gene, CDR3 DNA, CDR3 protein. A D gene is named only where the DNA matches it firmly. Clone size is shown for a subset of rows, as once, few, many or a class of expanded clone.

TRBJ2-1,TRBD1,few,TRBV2,TGTGCCAGCATTGGGACAGGGAGGGGCAATGAGCAGTTCTTC,CASIGTGRGNEQFF
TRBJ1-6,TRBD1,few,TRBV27,TGTGCCAGCAGTCCACAGACAGGGGGCGCGGATTCACCCCTCCACTTT,CASSPQTGGADSPLHF
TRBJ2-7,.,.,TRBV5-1,TGCGCCAGCAGCTCGGCCCACGGCTACGAGCAGTACTTC,CASSSAHGYEQYF
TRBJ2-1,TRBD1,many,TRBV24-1,TGTGCCACCAGAGCCGGGACAGGGAACAATGAGCAGTTCTTC,CATRAGTGNNEQFF
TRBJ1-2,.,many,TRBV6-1,TGTGCCAGCAAAGTGGGGGGGGACTATGGCTACACCTTC,CASKVGGDYGYTF
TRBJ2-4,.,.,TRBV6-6,TGTGCCAGCAGTACCGCGGTCCGGGGTGAGCAGTACTTC,CASSTAVRGEQYF
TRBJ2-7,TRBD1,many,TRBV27,TGTGCCAGCAGCCCCCTTCTGACAGGGGCGTCCTACGAGCAGTACTTC,CASSPLLTGASYEQYF
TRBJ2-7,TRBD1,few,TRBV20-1,TGCAGTGCAGAGACTGGTGCTGGGACAGGCTCTTCCTACGAGCAGTACTTC,CSAETGAGTGSSYEQYF
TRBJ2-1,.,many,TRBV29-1,TGCAGCGCTTTAGGCTCCTACAATGAGCAGTTCTTC,CSALGSYNEQFF
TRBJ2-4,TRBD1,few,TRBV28,TGTGCCAGCAGTGCCGGGACAGGGGGCAGGAACATTCAGTACTTC,CASSAGTGGRNIQYF
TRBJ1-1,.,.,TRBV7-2,TGTGCCAGCAGCCATCAGGACGGGAACACTGAAGCTTTCTTT,CASSHQDGNTEAFF
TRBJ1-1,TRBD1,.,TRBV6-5,TGTGCCAGCAGCAAAACTGGACAGGGCCTGACTAAGGAAGCTTTCTTT,CASSKTGQGLTKEAFF
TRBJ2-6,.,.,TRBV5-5,TGTGCCAGCAGCATGGGGCCCACCCAGGGGAGCTCAGGGGCCAACGTCCTGTCTTTC,CASSMGPTQGSSGANVLSF
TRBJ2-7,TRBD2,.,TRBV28,TGTGCCAGCAAGACCGGGACTAGTTTCTACGAGCAGTACTTC,CASKTGTSFYEQYF
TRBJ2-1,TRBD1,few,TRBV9,TGTGCCAGCAGCGTAAGGACAGGGGTGAATGAGCAGTTCTTC,CASSVRTGVNEQFF
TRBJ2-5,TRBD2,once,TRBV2,TGTGCCAGCAGTGAAGGACTAGCGGGCCGCCAAGAGACCCAGTACTTC,CASSEGLAGRQETQYF
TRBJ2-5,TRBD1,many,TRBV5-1,TGCGCCAGCAGCCGGACAGGAGACCAAGAGACCCAGTACTTC,CASSRTGDQETQYF
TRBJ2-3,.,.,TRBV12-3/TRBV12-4,TGTGCCAGCAGTTCACACCGGGGCAGGGAAGGAGGAGATACGCAGTATTTT,CASSSHRGREGGDTQYF
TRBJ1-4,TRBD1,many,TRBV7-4,TGTGCCAGCAGCTTCCCGGACAGGAGGGCAACTAATGAAAAACTGTTTTTT,CASSFPDRRATNEKLFF